The clone carrying this T cell receptor (beta chain) was found many times. What it binds is unknown. The time point was: persistent/refractory GD, antithyroid drugs over 5 years with positive TRAb. Isolated PBMC RNA provided the starting material for the TCR library. This entry belongs to a study of regulatory T cells in long-lasting Graves disease. At the level of the study: A definition of persistent Graves' disease required over 5 years of antithyroid drugs plus positive TSH receptor antibodies. Whole-study findings and limits: Lower TCR diversity characterized persistent Graves' patients relative to newly diagnosed patients.

TCR beta libraries were built with iRepertoire HTBI primers and Arm-PCR of CDR3 regions. In the authors' workflow: Taken together, the samples had 62 TRBV and 13 to 15 TRBJ segments identified. One entry per CDR3 protein results from TCRdb running MiXCR on the multiplex PCR reads. TCRdb's processing, not the study's, gives the V and J calls here. The repertoire consists of around 300,000 distinct CDR3 sequences, with roughly a fifth occurring once and the leading ten covering roughly 50%. Germline assignment: CDR1 MNHEY and CDR2 SMNVEV (reference sequence). Trimming pared 6 bases from V and 7 bases from J, leaving 10 bases between. The CDR3 loop spans 13 amino acids.

The J gene is TRBJ1-6, the V gene TRBV27, with no clear D. The origin of this receptor is a female donor with Graves disease. The sample consisted of peripheral blood mononuclear cells (PBMCs), taken when the disease was refractory, from a patient treated with antithyroid drugs. CDR3 DNA sequence: TGTGCCAGCAGGAAAGCGACGAATTCACCCCTCCACTTT. Protein sequence: CASRKATNSPLHF.